Below are 27 T cell receptor beta chains sequenced from a single sample in a study of blood T cell repertoires in COVID-19. Data came from immunoSEQ multiplex PCR; TCRdb stores just in-frame clones and leaves some out. The data show 250,000 or so clones, approximately 84% seen once. The sequenced sample was PBMCs or T cells enriched from blood (not recorded which). Receptor source: a woman in her forties or fifties who had been exposed to COVID-19.

This rearrangement joins TRBV2 to TRBJ2-5; TRBD1 aligns across 9 bases. Germline V gives CDR1 SNHLY, CDR2 FYNNEI. This CDR3 region has 15 residues. The ends lost 3 bases at V and 4 bases at J; junction bases unmatched: 6. The CDR3 loop is CASSDRLTGGETQYF. CDR3 DNA sequence: TGTGCCAGCAGTGATAGGTTGACAGGGGGAGAGACCCAGTACTTC.

The chain couples TRBV4-1 to TRBJ2-1; TRBD2 aligns across 9 bases. The V and J ends lost 0 bases and 10 bases, in that order; junction bases with no gene match: 7. Looked up from germline, CDR1 is MGHRA and CDR2 is YSYEKL. The length of the CDR3 is 15 residues. CDR3 nucleotides: TGCGCCAGCAGCCAAGAGCGGGGGGGTTCAGCCGAGCAGTTCTTC. This codes for CASSQERGGSAEQFF.

This clone was detected a few times. CDR3 loop: CASNRGITDTQYF. CDR3 in DNA: TGTGCCAGCAACCGGGGGATCACAGATACGCAGTATTTT. V usage is TRBV27 and J usage is TRBJ2-3; TRBD2 is a possible D gene (6 bases). V was pared by 7 bases and J by 2 bases, with 10 bases between. This CDR3 has 13 amino acids. The germline CDR1 and CDR2 sequences are MNHEY and SMNVEV (reference sequence).

In DNA form, the CDR3 reads TGTGCCAGCAGCTTGGGTGGCGGGGGGGTAGTTAGAGATACGCAGTATTTT. Translating it yields CASSLGGGGVVRDTQYF. The rearrangement links TRBV5-4 to TRBJ2-3; TRBD2 matches 9 bases. This CDR3 spans 17 amino acids. Germline CDR1 reads SGHNT; CDR2 reads YYREEE (reference sequence). The V and J ends lost 0 bases and 5 bases, in that order; junction bases with no gene match: 10.

The chain employs TRBV11-2 and TRBJ1-1; D remains unclear. Trimming pared 5 bases from V and 4 bases from J, leaving 29 bases between. Germline CDR1 is SGHAT and CDR2 is FQNNGV. The CDR3 has 19 amino acids. The CDR3 loop reads CASSRRVLTIRVEGTEAFF. CDR3 bases: TGTGCCAGCAGCCGCCGGGTCCTCACAATTCGGGTGGAGGGCACTGAAGCTTTCTTT.

The DNA of the CDR3 is TGTGCCAGCAGTCGGACAGGGCAGAGTGGCTACACCTTC. Translated: CASSRTGQSGYTF. V gene TRBV28 combines with J gene TRBJ1-2, with 8 bases that match TRBD1. The CDR3 is 13 amino acids. V shed 5 bases and J 7 bases; nucleotides not matched to a gene: 6. Germline CDR1 is MDHEN and CDR2 is SYDVKM.

The rearrangement joins TRBV11-2 to TRBJ2-2, with TRBD2 identical over 9 bases. The V segment lost 1 base and the J segment 2 bases; nucleotides outside the gene matches: 5. This CDR3 contains 17 residues. Germline values: CDR1 SGHAT, CDR2 FQNNGV. CDR3 DNA sequence: TGTGCCAGCAGCTTAGGGGTTAGCGGGGGAAACACCGGGGAGCTGTTTTTT. As protein: CASSLGVSGGNTGELFF.

This chain uses TRBV10-3 with TRBJ2-1; TRBD2 matches 11 bases. The CDR3 has 15 amino acids. Germline CDR1 reads ENHRY; CDR2 reads SYGVKD. Trimming at V came to 3 bases and at J to 10 bases, leaving 8 bases not matched to a gene. CDR3 in amino acids: CAISENSGGAREQFF. CDR3 DNA sequence: TGTGCCATCAGTGAAAATAGCGGGGGGGCGCGGGAGCAGTTCTTC.

The V gene is TRBV6-4, the J gene TRBJ2-3, with TRBD2 as a possible D gene (6 bases). Deletions cut 3 bases from V and 2 bases from J, with 12 bases between. The V gene's germline CDR1 is MRHNA and CDR2 SNTAGT. The CDR3 totals 15 residues. The CDR3 DNA is TGTGCCAGCAGTGAGATAGGAGGGCCCACAGATACGCAGTATTTT. Translation gives CASSEIGGPTDTQYF.

The J gene is TRBJ1-3, the V gene TRBV4-1, with TRBD1 matching 7 bases. The CDR3 extends over 17 amino acids. Germline assignment: CDR1 MGHRA and CDR2 YSYEKL. J lost 0 bases, V lost 2 bases, and 7 bases had no gene match. The CDR3 nucleotides are TGCGCCAGCAGCCAACATCCAACAGGGGACTCTGGAAACACCATATATTTT. It codes for CASSQHPTGDSGNTIYF.

The chain recombines TRBV6-5 with TRBJ2-2; TRBD2 is a possible D gene (5 bases). The CDR3 is 13 residues long. The germline V and J ends were trimmed by 7 bases and 6 bases, with 12 bases remaining between them. From germline, CDR1 is MNHEY and CDR2 SVGAGI. The CDR3 here is CASTLRGSGELFF. CDR3 in DNA: TGTGCCAGCACCCTACGGGGATCCGGGGAGCTGTTTTTT.

This sequence joins TRBV12-3 or TRBV12-4 and TRBJ2-1, with a tentative D call TRBD2 (6 bases). The CDR3 consists of 13 residues. V lost 6 bases and J 6 bases, leaving 12 bases between the germline ends. CDR3 nucleotides: TGTGCCAGCAGGATTCTGGGAGGCAATGAGCAGTTCTTC. As protein: CASRILGGNEQFF.

This sequence joins TRBV11-1 and TRBJ2-3; 9 positions agree with TRBD2. There are 15 residues in the CDR3. The ends lost 1 base at V and 3 bases at J; junction bases unmatched: 2. Germline CDR1 reads SGHAT; CDR2 reads FQDESV (reference sequence). Here the CDR3 DNA reads TGTGCCAGCAGCTTAGTTGCGGGGGGGACAGATACGCAGTATTTT. Protein sequence: CASSLVAGGTDTQYF.

This clone was detected ten times or more. V and J are TRBV7-9 and TRBJ1-1; D is possibly TRBD1 (5 bases). CDR1 and CDR2 (germline): SEHNR, FQNEAQ (reference sequence). The V gene lost 5 bases and the J gene lost 0 bases, with 19 bases spanning the gap. CDR3 length: 17 amino acids. CDR3 bases: TGTGCCAGCAGCCCAGATCTTGACCAGGGCATGAACACTGAAGCTTTCTTT. Translating gives CASSPDLDQGMNTEAFF.

This chain connects TRBV2 to TRBJ1-4; the D is unclear. This CDR3 is built from 12 residues. Trimming removed 7 bases at V and 4 bases at J, with 7 bases between. Per germline, CDR1 SNHLY and CDR2 FYNNEI. This chain's CDR3 is CASNSNNEKLFF. The CDR3 DNA reads TGTGCCAGCAATAGTAATAATGAAAAACTGTTTTTT.

This clone was observed a handful of times. The chain employs TRBV18 and TRBJ1-3; D is ambiguous. The CDR3 spans 13 residues. The V gene lost 3 bases and the J gene lost 4 bases, with 7 bases spanning the gap. The germline CDR1 and CDR2 sequences are KGHSH and LQKENI. CDR3 amino acids: CASSPSRGNTIYF. The CDR3 DNA sequence: TGTGCCAGCTCACCGAGCCGGGGAAACACCATATATTTT.

This chain's CDR3 is CASSPRASGNSYEQYF. The CDR3 DNA follows: TGTGCCAGCTCACCGAGGGCTAGCGGGAATTCCTACGAGCAGTACTTC. V and J are TRBV18 and TRBJ2-7, with TRBD2 matching over 9 bases. The CDR3 is 16 residues long. With 3 bases clipped from V and 1 base from J, the junction kept 7 bases outside the gene matches. CDR1 and CDR2 from the germline V gene are KGHSH and LQKENI. Complete variable domain (other parts from reference TRBV18 and TRBJ2-7): NAGVMQNPRHLVRRRGQEARLRCSPMKGHSHVYWYRQLPEEGLKFMVYLQKENIIDESGMPKERFSAEFPKEGPSILRIQQVVRGDSAAYFCASSPRASGNSYEQYFGPGTRLTVT.

This chain uses TRBV30 with TRBJ1-5, with a weak D call TRBD1 (5 bases). The V end was cut by 5 bases, the J end by 2 bases, with 13 bases between. The CDR3 length is 14 residues. The germline CDR1 and CDR2 sequences are GTSNPN and SVGIG (reference sequence). CDR3 in amino acids: CAWGQGLGNQPQHF. In nucleotides, the CDR3 is TGTGCCTGGGGTCAGGGATTGGGCAATCAGCCCCAGCATTTT.

This clone was detected only once. The DNA for the CDR3 is TGCGCCAGCAGTTCGAGCGGGGGGGCCTGGGAGACCCAGTACTTC. It is translated as CASSSSGGAWETQYF. The chain links TRBV5-1 to TRBJ2-5; 10 nucleotides line up with TRBD2. Germline V gene data show CDR1 as SGHRS and CDR2 as YFSETQ. This CDR3 has 15 amino acids. Losses at the gene ends were 5 bases for V and 5 bases for J; bases not matched to a gene: 9.

The chain is built from TRBV7-6 and TRBJ2-7, with a possible D match to TRBD2 (5 bases). The V and J ends lost 1 base and 0 bases respectively, with 7 bases between them. The germline gives CDR1 SGHVS, CDR2 FNYEAQ. The CDR3 sequence is 14 residues long. This chain's CDR3 is CASSLEAASYEQYF. CDR3 bases: TGTGCCAGCAGCTTAGAAGCGGCCTCCTACGAGCAGTACTTC.

The CDR3 nucleotides read TGTGCCAGCAGCAGCAGGGGGCTAGCGGCTTTCTTT. Protein product: CASSSRGLAAFF. This sequence joins TRBV13 and TRBJ1-1; 8 nucleotides match TRBD1. Germline V gene sequence: CDR1 PRHDT, CDR2 FYEKMQ (reference sequence). With 5 bases clipped from V and 11 bases from J, the junction kept 7 bases outside the gene matches. The CDR3 is 12 amino acids.

The rearrangement links TRBV7-2 to TRBJ1-1; D remains ambiguous. Germline assignment: CDR1 SGHTA and CDR2 FQGNSA. CDR3 length: 13 residues. The V and J ends lost 0 bases and 8 bases respectively, with 10 bases between them. The CDR3 nucleotides are TGTGCCAGCAGCTTAGCGGCGGGAAACGAAGCTTTCTTT. Translated: CASSLAAGNEAFF.

This clone showed up just once. The gene calls are TRBV19 and TRBJ2-6, with D tentatively TRBD2 (6 bases). The length of the CDR3 is 15 residues. CDR1 LNHDA and CDR2 SQIVND come from the germline V gene (reference sequence). Trimming pared 5 bases from V and 1 base from J, leaving 9 bases between. In nucleotides, the CDR3 is TGTGCCAGTAGTCCCCGGGGGTCTGGGGCCAACGTCCTGACTTTC. This sequence encodes CASSPRGSGANVLTF.

The chain uses TRBV6-2 or TRBV6-3 and TRBJ1-2; 7 nucleotides align to TRBD1. This CDR3 comprises 13 residues. V lost 5 bases, J lost 8 bases, and 8 bases stayed unmatched. CDR1 and CDR2 (germline): MNHEY, SVGEGT. The CDR3 sequence: CASSGGGGKGYTF. The CDR3 DNA is TGTGCCAGCAGTGGAGGAGGGGGCAAAGGCTACACCTTC.

The V and J genes are TRBV18 and TRBJ2-1; 12 bases align to TRBD2. Germline V gene data show CDR1 as KGHSH and CDR2 as LQKENI. There are 17 residues in the CDR3. Trimming cost V 4 bases and J 7 bases; bases outside gene matches: 11. The CDR3 DNA reads TGTGCCAGCTCACAGACTAGCGGGGGACGCCGGGGTAATGAGCAGTTCTTC. This translates into CASSQTSGGRRGNEQFF.

The rearrangement joins TRBV5-6 to TRBJ1-2, with D unclear. The CDR3 runs 14 residues. From germline, CDR1 is SGHDT and CDR2 YYEEEE. The V end was cut by 0 bases, the J end by 2 bases, with 8 bases between. DNA for the CDR3: TGTGCCAGCAGCTTGGTGGCAGGAAACTATGGCTACACCTTC. Translation: CASSLVAGNYGYTF.

V is TRBV11-2 and J is TRBJ2-2; D ambiguous. Trimming removed 6 bases from V and 8 bases from J, with 10 bases in between. The CDR3 has 12 residues. Germline-derived CDR1 and CDR2 are SGHAT and FQNNGV. The CDR3 here is CASRIAEGELFF. CDR3 DNA sequence: TGTGCCAGCAGAATAGCCGAGGGGGAGCTGTTTTTT.